This TCR beta chain comes out of a study of cytotoxic CD8 clonotypes in ibrutinib-treated CLL. Across the whole study: Samples averaged approximately 260,000 productive templates and some 91,000 productive rearrangements.

Turning to this clone: Likely a read error: the CDR3 ends without its conserved phenylalanine or tryptophan. The DNA is omitted, as the CDR3 cannot be located on it reliably, and the CDR3 follows TCRdb's listing.

Frozen PBMC stocks contributed 2 to 2.5 micrograms of genomic DNA to the TCR beta libraries. Sequencing used immunoSEQ multiplex PCR; TCRdb keeps in-frame clones, though not all of them. This sample carries over 200,000 clones, 70% of them seen once, and the ten largest clones take about 6.2%. This clonotype was obtained from a human donor with chronic lymphocytic leukemia. Sample: PBMCs, taken after 12 months of ibrutinib treatment.

CDR3 region: CASRSTAGGIS. The chain carries TRBV6-1 and TRBJ1-2; the listed D gene, TRBD1, was not tested against the DNA. Germline V gene lookup returns CDR1 MNHNS and CDR2 SASEGT. A total of 11 residues make up the CDR3, ends included.